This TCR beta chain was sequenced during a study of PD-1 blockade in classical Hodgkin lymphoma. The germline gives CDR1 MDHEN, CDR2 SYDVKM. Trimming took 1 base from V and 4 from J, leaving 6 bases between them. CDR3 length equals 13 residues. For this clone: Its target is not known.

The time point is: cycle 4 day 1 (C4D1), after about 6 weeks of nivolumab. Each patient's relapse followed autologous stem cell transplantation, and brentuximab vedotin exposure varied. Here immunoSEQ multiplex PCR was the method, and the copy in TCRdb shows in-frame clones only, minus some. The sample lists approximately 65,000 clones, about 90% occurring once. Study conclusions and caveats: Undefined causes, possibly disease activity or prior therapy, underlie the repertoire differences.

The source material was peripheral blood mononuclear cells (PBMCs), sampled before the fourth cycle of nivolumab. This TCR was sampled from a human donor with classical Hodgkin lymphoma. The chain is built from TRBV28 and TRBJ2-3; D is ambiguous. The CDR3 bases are TGTGCCAGCAGTTTATTTTATGCAGATACGCAGTATTTT. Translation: CASSLFYADTQYF.